These 16 T cell receptor beta chains were sequenced from one sample in a study of cytomegalovirus exposure and HLA in healthy donors listed by TCRdb under 2017. Library method: the immunoSEQ multiplex PCR assay. This immuneACCESS table, as held by TCRdb, lists in-frame sequences with V and J called but not all clones. Of the missing ones, under half trace to an unresolved V gene in checked studies; the others have no known cause. This sample comprises fewer than 400,000 clones, 86% of them detected only once. The ten top clones hold 0.84% of the sample. Source material: PBMCs. The receptor source for this set is a woman between 18 and 29 years old in good health and CMV-seronegative.

The rearrangement uses TRBV7-8 and TRBJ2-1; 12 nucleotides match TRBD2. CDR1 SGHVS and CDR2 FQNEAQ come from the germline V gene. Germline trimming cut 5 bases from V and 10 bases from J; bases unmatched to any gene: 12. The CDR3 has 16 amino acids. CDR3 in amino acids: CASSLTSGSTGAEQFF. CDR3 DNA sequence: TGTGCCAGCAGCCTGACTAGCGGGAGCACTGGGGCGGAGCAGTTCTTC.

The V and J genes are TRBV7-9 and TRBJ2-1; 9 bases match TRBD1. There are 15 residues in the CDR3. Germline V gives CDR1 SEHNR, CDR2 FQNEAQ (reference sequence). Trimming cost V 5 bases and J 3 bases; bases outside gene matches: 5. In DNA form, the CDR3 reads TGTGCCAGCAGCCGGGACAGGGCGGGCTACAATGAGCAGTTCTTC. Translation gives CASSRDRAGYNEQFF.

V is TRBV18 and J is TRBJ1-4; D gene uncertain. V dropped 2 bases and J dropped 8 bases, with 12 bases sitting between them. The CDR3 totals 14 residues. CDR1 and CDR2 (germline): KGHSH, LQKENI. As DNA, the CDR3 is TGTGCCAGCTCACCAGGAGGGAAGGACGAAAAACTGTTTTTT. Protein sequence: CASSPGGKDEKLFF. Looking up the rest from reference TRBV18 and TRBJ1-4 gives the full variable domain: NAGVMQNPRHLVRRRGQEARLRCSPMKGHSHVYWYRQLPEEGLKFMVYLQKENIIDESGMPKERFSAEFPKEGPSILRIQQVVRGDSAAYFCASSPGGKDEKLFFGSGTQLSVL.

The rearrangement links TRBV2 to TRBJ2-1; 7 nucleotides align to TRBD1. This CDR3 spans 13 amino acids. Germline trimming cut 5 bases from V and 8 bases from J; bases unmatched to any gene: 6. CDR1 and CDR2 (germline): SNHLY, FYNNEI. The CDR3 bases are TGTGCCAGCAGTATAACCCAGGGGGATGAGCAGTTCTTC. This sequence encodes CASSITQGDEQFF.

As regards this clone: The identical CDR3 is also encoded by other nucleotide sequences in the sample. The V and J genes are TRBV6-1 and TRBJ2-7; D unresolved. CDR1 is MNHNS, CDR2 SASEGT, per germline. Trimming took off 1 base at V and 0 bases at J, with 4 bases between the two ends. The CDR3 totals 13 residues. The CDR3 DNA follows: TGTGCCAGCAGTGAAGGGAGCTCCTACGAGCAGTACTTC. This codes for CASSEGSSYEQYF.

This sequence joins TRBV5-1 and TRBJ2-3; no firm D call. Deletions cut 4 bases from V and 3 bases from J, with 15 bases between. Germline V lookup: CDR1 SGHRS, CDR2 YFSETQ. The CDR3 covers 15 residues. CDR3 in amino acids: CASSGDSDPTDTQYF. In DNA form, the CDR3 reads TGCGCCAGCAGCGGAGACTCAGACCCTACAGATACGCAGTATTTT.

This clone was observed a few times. The chain employs TRBV12-5 and TRBJ2-2; D is unresolved. V was pared by 6 bases and J by 6 bases, with 11 bases between. From germline, CDR1 is LGHNT and CDR2 FRNRAP. The CDR3 has 13 residues. The CDR3 bases are TGTGCTAGTGGCCCTGAGTCGGCCGGGGAGCTGTTTTTT. Its protein product is CASGPESAGELFF.

The sample holds a few counts of this clone. The V call is TRBV18, the J call TRBJ2-2; 8 nucleotides line up with TRBD1. J was trimmed by 4 bases and V by 2 bases; bases with no gene match: 9. Looked up from germline, CDR1 is KGHSH and CDR2 is LQKENI. The CDR3 runs 17 residues. CDR3 DNA: TGTGCCAGCTCACCAAACGACAGGGGATCAGGCACCGGGGAGCTGTTTTTT. Translation: CASSPNDRGSGTGELFF. The entire variable domain, with the rest obtained from reference TRBV18 and TRBJ2-2, is as follows: NAGVMQNPRHLVRRRGQEARLRCSPMKGHSHVYWYRQLPEEGLKFMVYLQKENIIDESGMPKERFSAEFPKEGPSILRIQQVVRGDSAAYFCASSPNDRGSGTGELFFGEGSRLTVL.

The J gene is TRBJ2-7, the V gene TRBV6-5, with D unclear. Trimming shortened V by 2 bases and J by 2 bases, and 16 bases separated the two germline ends. Germline assignment: CDR1 MNHEY and CDR2 SVGAGI. This CDR3 has 16 residues. Here the CDR3 DNA reads TGTGCCAGCAGTTACGGCGGCGGCGGAGTAACCTACGAGCAGTACTTC. This codes for CASSYGGGGVTYEQYF.

The J gene is TRBJ2-1, the V gene TRBV6-1; TRBD2 might be the D (6 bases). The V and J ends lost 4 bases and 0 bases respectively, with 13 bases between them. The germline V gene encodes CDR1 MNHNS and CDR2 SASEGT. CDR3 size: 16 residues. The CDR3 spells CASSVLATNSYNEQFF. As DNA, the CDR3 is TGTGCCAGCAGTGTCCTAGCGACCAACTCCTACAATGAGCAGTTCTTC.

This clone was seen only a few times. Here the CDR3 omits its conserved ending phenylalanine or tryptophan, so a read error is the likely source. Because the CDR3's place on the DNA is in doubt, the DNA is left out and the CDR3 is given as listed by TCRdb. The J gene is TRBJ1-2, the V gene TRBV5-6; the tabulated D call, TRBD1, remains unverified against the DNA. The CDR3 region is 12 residues in length, termini included. CDR1 is SGHDT and CDR2 is YYEEEE in the germline V gene. The chain's CDR3 is CASSFGTRQGPY.

This clone occurred once. V is TRBV5-1 and J is TRBJ2-1, with 14 bases identical to TRBD2. The length of the CDR3 is 15 residues. Germline V gene sequence: CDR1 SGHRS, CDR2 YFSETQ. Losses at the gene ends were 4 bases for V and 8 bases for J; bases not matched to a gene: 5. The CDR3 nucleotides read TGCGCCAGCAGCCACGGGACTAGCGGGAGAGATGAGCAGTTCTTC. Translated: CASSHGTSGRDEQFF.

The chain has TRBV6-5 and TRBJ1-5; the D is unclear. V shed 3 bases and J shed 6 bases, with 12 bases lying between them. The V gene's germline CDR1 is MNHEY and CDR2 SVGAGI. The CDR3 runs to 14 residues. Here the CDR3 reads CASSYNEGFQPQHF. CDR3 coding DNA: TGTGCCAGCAGTTATAACGAGGGATTTCAGCCCCAGCATTTT.

The chain uses TRBV5-4 and TRBJ2-2; 7 nucleotides agree with TRBD2. This CDR3 is built from 15 residues. CDR1 and CDR2 from the germline V gene are SGHNT and YYREEE (reference sequence). J gave up 4 bases and V 6 bases, and 9 bases lay outside the gene matches. The CDR3 reads CASTPGGRSTGELFF. In DNA, the CDR3 is TGTGCCAGCACCCCGGGCGGGAGAAGCACCGGGGAGCTGTTTTTT.

The DNA of the CDR3 is TGCGCCAGCAGCCAATATCGGGTCGGCGGGGGGTCTTATCATGGCTACACCTTC. Amino acids: CASSQYRVGGGSYHGYTF. V and J are TRBV4-1 and TRBJ1-2, with TRBD1 as a possible D gene (5 bases). Germline-derived CDR1 and CDR2 are MGHRA and YSYEKL. V shed 2 bases and J shed 6 bases, with 25 bases lying between them. The CDR3 length is 18 residues.

A remark on this clone: This same CDR3 is encoded by further DNA sequences in the sample. The rearrangement joins TRBV6-5 to TRBJ2-1, with 11 bases that match TRBD2. With 3 bases clipped from V and 7 bases from J, the junction kept 5 bases outside the gene matches. The CDR3 is made up of 15 amino acids. Per germline, CDR1 MNHEY and CDR2 SVGAGI. CDR3 DNA: TGTGCCAGCAGTTATGTAGCGGGAGGGCCGAATGAGCAGTTCTTC. This sequence encodes CASSYVAGGPNEQFF.